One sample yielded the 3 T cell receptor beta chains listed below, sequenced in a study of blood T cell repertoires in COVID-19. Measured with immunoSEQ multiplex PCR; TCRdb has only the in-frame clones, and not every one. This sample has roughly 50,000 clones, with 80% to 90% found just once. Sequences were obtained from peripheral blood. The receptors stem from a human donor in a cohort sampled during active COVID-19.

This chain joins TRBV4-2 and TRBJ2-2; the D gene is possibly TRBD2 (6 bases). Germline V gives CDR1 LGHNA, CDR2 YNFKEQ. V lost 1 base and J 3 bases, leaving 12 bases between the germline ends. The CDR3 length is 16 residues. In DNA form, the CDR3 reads TGTGCCAGCAGCCAAGCCCCAGCGGGTGACACCGGGGAGCTGTTTTTT. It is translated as CASSQAPAGDTGELFF.

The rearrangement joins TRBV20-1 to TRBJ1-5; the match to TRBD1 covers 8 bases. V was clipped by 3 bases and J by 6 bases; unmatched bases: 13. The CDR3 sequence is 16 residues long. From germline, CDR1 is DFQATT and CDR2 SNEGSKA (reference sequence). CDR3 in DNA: TGCAGTGCTAGTCATGGGGGAGACAGGGGACGTCAGCCCCAGCATTTT. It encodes CSASHGGDRGRQPQHF.

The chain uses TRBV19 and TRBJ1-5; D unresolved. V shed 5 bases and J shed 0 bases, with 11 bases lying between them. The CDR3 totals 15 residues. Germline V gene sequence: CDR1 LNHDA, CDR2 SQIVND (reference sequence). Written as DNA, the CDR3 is TGTGCCAGTAGTCGGAACCGGGATAGCAATCAGCCCCAGCATTTT. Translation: CASSRNRDSNQPQHF.